This T cell receptor (beta chain) was profiled in a study of blood T cell repertoires in COVID-19. The germline V gene has CDR1 LGHDT and CDR2 YNNKEL (reference sequence). The CDR3 extends over 16 amino acids. V was pared by 2 bases and J by 1 base, with 7 bases of the junction left unmatched. Sequencing was performed with immunoSEQ multiplex PCR; in TCRdb, only in-frame clones are kept and a portion is missing. The sample has roughly 300,000 clones; roughly nine tenths are singletons. This chain uses TRBV3-1 (or the pseudogene TRBV3-2) with TRBJ1-1; 7 positions match TRBD1. Sequencing used peripheral blood. This receptor was taken from a woman aged 30 to 39 with COVID-19, enrolled during active disease. CDR3 sequence reads: CASSQPTGAPNTEAFF. CDR3 nucleotides: TGTGCCAGCAGCCAACCTACAGGGGCCCCGAACACTGAAGCTTTCTTT.